This section outlines one T cell receptor (beta chain) sequence together with its context. TCRdb keeps only in-frame clones here, not all; method: immunoSEQ multiplex PCR. The sample shows fewer than 120,000 clones, 88% of them seen only once. Trimming at V came to 3 bases and at J to 7 bases, leaving 2 bases not matched to a gene. The CDR3 is made up of 11 amino acids. Germline V lookup: CDR1 GTSNPN, CDR2 SVGIG (reference sequence). These data belong to a study of blood T cell repertoires in COVID-19. About the study: COVID-19 samples, acute and convalescent, were from the United States, Italy and Spain. In each case, the material was cDNA or gDNA derived from T cells, B-cell-depleted T cells, or PBMCs.

This TCR derives from a woman in her fifties or sixties with acute or convalescent COVID-19. Sequenced material: peripheral blood. V usage is TRBV30 and J usage is TRBJ1-1; 7 nucleotides align to TRBD1. CDR3 protein: CAWSYRGEAFF. The CDR3, as DNA: TGTGCCTGGAGCTACAGGGGTGAAGCTTTCTTT.